The T cell receptor beta chain under discussion was sequenced for a study of T cell repertoires in cytomegalovirus infection. Overall study: Both recently identified HLA-C-restricted and well-studied HLA-B-restricted CMV epitopes were used in the study. Public TCR beta signatures were indicative of both CMV infection and a matching HLA type. General study findings and limits: CMV carriers having the relevant HLA were flagged by cumulative public TCR beta family frequency. In two of eight donors, the top clonotype was HLA-C-restricted CMV-specific.

In TCRdb, the reads were re-called with MiXCR into one record per CDR3 protein. The sample holds about 63,000 distinct CDR3 sequences, 20% to 25% seen once. This clonotype was observed a few times. Its antigen is unknown. The CDR3 runs 20 residues. Germline CDR1 SEHNR, CDR2 FQNEAQ (reference sequence). The V and J ends lost 3 bases and 0 bases, in that order; junction bases with no gene match: 8. This chain uses TRBV7-9 with TRBJ2-1; 16 positions match TRBD2. The TCR comes from a human donor in good health (CMV status not recorded). Some clones in this sample may be carry-over from other donors' samples. Sequencing used CD8+ T cells from cultured PBMCs, obtained from culture after CMV antigen stimulation. The CDR3 DNA reads as TGTGCCAGCAGCTTTCCAACGGGACTAGCGGGGGGGAGCTCCTACAATGAGCAGTTCTTC. Its protein is CASSFPTGLAGGSSYNEQFF.